Listed here are 21 T cell receptor beta chains from one sample, sequenced in a study of CD8 T cells in Susac syndrome (dated by TCRdb to about 2019). Preparation of the library involved the immunoSEQ multiplex PCR assay. RNA was extracted with the RNeasy kit and about 0.5 to 1 ug was reverse transcribed using random hexamers. TCRdb's own reprocessing of the public reads used fastp at Q25 and MiXCR and kept productive beta chains. One record per CDR3 amino acid sequence lists the most common genes and DNA. The sample yields some 120,000 distinct CDR3 sequences; around 94% were counted once. The top ten clonotypes cover less than 0.15% of the sample. The sequenced sample consisted of CD4+ T cells from PBMCs. The receptors here all came from a human donor with multiple sclerosis.

J is TRBJ2-5 and V is TRBV7-2, with a tentative D call TRBD2 (6 bases). CDR3 length: 15 residues. Per the germline V gene, CDR1 is SGHTA and CDR2 is FQGNSA. V gave up 5 bases and J gave up 2 bases, with 15 bases separating them. The CDR3 region has the DNA TGTGCCAGCAGCCGACACTTCCGGGGGCAAGAGACCCAGTACTTC. Translating it yields CASSRHFRGQETQYF.

CDR3 in amino acids: CSALTGRDYGYTF. In DNA, the CDR3 is TGCAGTGCTCTTACAGGGCGGGACTATGGCTACACCTTC. This chain connects TRBV20-1 to TRBJ1-2; D may be TRBD1 (6 bases). V gave up 5 bases and J gave up 3 bases, with 13 bases separating them. Germline V gene data show CDR1 as DFQATT and CDR2 as SNEGSKA (reference sequence). The CDR3 length is 13 residues.

The rearrangement links TRBV20-1 to TRBJ1-5; D perhaps matches TRBD1 (6 bases). CDR1 and CDR2 from the germline V gene are DFQATT and SNEGSKA (reference sequence). Between the trimmed V and J ends, which lost 2 bases and 7 bases, there was a span of 15 bases. The CDR3 length is 14 residues. The CDR3, as DNA: TGCAGTGCTAGAAGGTTGACAGGTGAACAGCCCCAGCATTTT. The encoded protein is CSARRLTGEQPQHF.

This rearrangement joins TRBV5-1 to TRBJ2-3; the D gene is possibly TRBD1 (6 bases). The germline V gene encodes CDR1 SGHRS and CDR2 YFSETQ. With 3 bases removed from V and 3 bases from J, the gap between germline ends came to 11 bases. The CDR3 spans 14 residues. CDR3 sequence (DNA): TGCGCCAGCAGCTCCGGACAGATAACAGATACGCAGTATTTT. This translates into CASSSGQITDTQYF.

V is TRBV6-6 and J is TRBJ1-4; a weak D match, TRBD1 (6 bases). Germline V gene data show CDR1 as MNHNY and CDR2 as SVGAGI (reference sequence). This CDR3 has 15 amino acids. With 2 bases removed from V and 5 bases from J, the gap between germline ends came to 12 bases. The CDR3 coding sequence is TGTGCCAGCAGTTACGCGGACAGCGGAAATGAAAAACTGTTTTTT. It is translated as CASSYADSGNEKLFF.

The chain uses TRBV7-2 and TRBJ2-3; tentative D call: TRBD2 (6 bases). CDR1 is SGHTA and CDR2 is FQGNSA in the germline V gene. The ends were cut back, 3 bases at V and 0 bases at J, with 10 bases in the middle. CDR3 length: 15 amino acids. The CDR3 protein is CASSFQRASTDTQYF. The CDR3 coding sequence is TGTGCCAGCAGCTTCCAGCGGGCTAGCACAGATACGCAGTATTTT. Filled out from reference TRBV7-2 and TRBJ2-3, the complete variable domain reads GAGVSQSPSNKVTEKGKDVELRCDPISGHTALYWYRQSLGQGLEFLIYFQGNSAPDKSGLPSDRFSAERTGGSVSTLTIQRTQQEDSAVYLCASSFQRASTDTQYFGPGTRLTVL.

V and J are TRBV5-1 and TRBJ2-7; TRBD2 matches at 8 bases. The V gene end was trimmed by 4 bases and the J gene end by 9 bases; junction bases not matched to a gene: 12. This CDR3 contains 14 residues. The V gene's germline CDR1 is SGHRS and CDR2 YFSETQ. Here the CDR3 DNA reads TGCGCCAGCAGCCCCGGACTAGCTGAAGCGGGGCAGTACTTC. It codes for CASSPGLAEAGQYF. The full variable domain, its missing parts supplied by reference TRBV5-1 and TRBJ2-7, is KAGVTQTPRYLIKTRGQQVTLSCSPISGHRSVSWYQQTPGQGLQFLFEYFSETQRNKGNFPGRFSGRQFSNSRSEMNVSTLELGDSALYLCASSPGLAEAGQYFGPGTRLTVT.

The chain joins TRBV24-1 to TRBJ2-5; D is possibly TRBD2 (5 bases). The V end lost 6 bases, the J end lost 0 bases, and 7 bases lay between the germline ends. Germline V CDR1 and CDR2: KGHDR, SFDVKD. CDR3 length: 13 amino acids. The CDR3 loop is CATSRGHQETQYF. CDR3 nucleotides: TGTGCCACCAGTCGGGGTCACCAAGAGACCCAGTACTTC.

The chain links TRBV25-1 to TRBJ2-3; 10 bases agree with TRBD1. The CDR3 loop spans 15 amino acids. V lost 6 bases and J lost 5; bases outside the gene matches: 8. The germline CDR1 and CDR2 sequences are MGHDK and SYGVNS. CDR3 sequence (DNA): TGTGCCAGCAGCATTTTCGGACAGGGGGAAGATACGCAGTATTTT. It codes for CASSIFGQGEDTQYF.

V gene TRBV7-8 combines with J gene TRBJ1-2, with 8 bases aligning to TRBD1. The CDR3 consists of 15 residues. Germline loops: CDR1 SGHVS, CDR2 FQNEAQ. The V segment lost 1 base and the J segment 4 bases; nucleotides outside the gene matches: 5. CDR3 DNA sequence: TGTGCCAGCAGCTTAGGGGGGACAGGCACCTATGGCTACACCTTC. Translation gives CASSLGGTGTYGYTF.

The V call is TRBV9, the J call TRBJ1-1, with a weak D call TRBD1 (5 bases). V gave up 0 bases and J gave up 4 bases, with 13 bases separating them. The germline V gene has CDR1 SGDLS and CDR2 YYNGEE. CDR3 size: 15 residues. CDR3: CASSVAGRESTEAFF. CDR3 nucleotide sequence: TGTGCCAGCAGCGTAGCGGGCAGGGAGTCCACTGAAGCTTTCTTT.

The V and J genes are TRBV12-3 or TRBV12-4 and TRBJ2-2; D is unclear. The CDR3 loop spans 16 amino acids. Trimming removed 1 base from V and 5 bases from J, with 14 bases in between. CDR3 bases: TGTGCCAGCAGTTTAGGCGGCTCTCTGGGGACCGGGGAGCTGTTTTTT. The encoded protein is CASSLGGSLGTGELFF.

V gene TRBV25-1 combines with J gene TRBJ2-1; 8 bases match TRBD2. The V gene's germline CDR1 is MGHDK and CDR2 SYGVNS. With V trimmed by 5 bases and J by 7 bases, 7 bases remained unmatched. CDR3 size: 14 residues. CDR3 in DNA: TGTGCCAGCAGTCTACACCGCGGGGGGAATGAGCAGTTCTTC. Amino acids: CASSLHRGGNEQFF.

The genes are TRBV7-2 and TRBJ2-1; 9 nucleotides line up with TRBD2. The CDR3 runs 13 residues. The germline gives CDR1 SGHTA, CDR2 FQGNSA. The junction had 7 bases not matched to a gene; V was cut back by 6 bases and J by 10 bases. CDR3 sequence reads: CASRVAGVREQFF. The CDR3 coding sequence is TGTGCCAGCAGAGTAGCGGGAGTACGGGAGCAGTTCTTC.

The V gene is TRBV5-1, the J gene TRBJ2-5, with D possibly TRBD2 on 6 matching bases. The CDR3 consists of 12 residues. The V and J ends lost 5 bases and 5 bases respectively, with 10 bases between them. The germline CDR1 and CDR2 sequences are SGHRS and YFSETQ. The CDR3 here is CASREGSETQYF. The CDR3 nucleotides are TGCGCCAGCAGGGAGGGGAGTGAGACCCAGTACTTC.

V is TRBV6-5 and J is TRBJ1-4; D not certain. The CDR3 length is 14 residues. Trimming removed 0 bases at V and 8 bases at J, with 10 bases between. Germline-derived CDR1 and CDR2 are MNHEY and SVGAGI. CDR3 in amino acids: CASSYSKGQEKLFF. DNA for the CDR3: TGTGCCAGCAGTTACTCGAAAGGGCAAGAAAAACTGTTTTTT.

The rearrangement links TRBV6-5 to TRBJ1-2; 7 bases are shared with TRBD1. Germline V lookup: CDR1 MNHEY, CDR2 SVGAGI. CDR3 length: 14 residues. V was pared by 5 bases and J by 4 bases, with 7 bases of the junction left unmatched. The CDR3 here is CASSRPGGRYGYTF. The CDR3 region has the DNA TGTGCCAGCAGTCGGCCAGGGGGACGCTATGGCTACACCTTC.

The chain employs TRBV18 and TRBJ1-1; D gene unclear. The CDR3 is made up of 13 amino acids. The germline V and J ends were trimmed by 0 bases and 4 bases, with 6 bases remaining between them. The germline V gene encodes CDR1 KGHSH and CDR2 LQKENI. The CDR3 is CASSPPSVTEAFF. The CDR3 DNA reads as TGTGCCAGCTCACCACCGAGCGTCACTGAAGCTTTCTTT.

The chain links TRBV29-1 to TRBJ2-3; a weak D match, TRBD1 (6 bases). Germline values: CDR1 SQVTM, CDR2 ANQGSEA. This CDR3 has 14 amino acids. V was pared by 3 bases and J by 0 bases, with 10 bases between. The CDR3 sequence: CSVEGQGSTDTQYF. The CDR3, as DNA: TGCAGCGTTGAGGGGCAGGGGAGCACAGATACGCAGTATTTT.

The chain combines TRBV7-2 with TRBJ1-1; D call uncertain. Trimming took off 1 base at V and 4 bases at J, with 10 bases between the two ends. Germline-derived CDR1 and CDR2 are SGHTA and FQGNSA. There are 14 residues in the CDR3. The DNA for the CDR3 is TGTGCCAGCAGCTTAGGCGAGGGCGGCACTGAAGCTTTCTTT. It translates to CASSLGEGGTEAFF.

The chain couples TRBV4-2 to TRBJ2-5; TRBD1 matches 7 bases. The germline V gene has CDR1 LGHNA and CDR2 YNFKEQ. The CDR3 loop spans 14 amino acids. Unmatched junction bases numbered 1, after V lost 1 base and J lost 2 bases. In nucleotides, the CDR3 is TGTGCCAGCAGCCAAGGGGACAGTCAAGAGACCCAGTACTTC. Translation gives CASSQGDSQETQYF.